This TCR beta chain was identified during a study of blood T cell repertoires in COVID-19. Study-level information: Sites in the United States, Italy and Spain provided acute and convalescent COVID-19 samples. PBMCs, B-cell-depleted T cells, or T cells provided the cDNA or gDNA that made up the material.

Under the authors' procedure: Researchers report that nucleated cell counts were estimated from reference gene primer amplification. Sequencing was performed with immunoSEQ multiplex PCR; in TCRdb, only in-frame clones are kept and a portion is missing. That table gives V, J and clone size, and the DNA gave D and trimming. The sample contains fewer than 40,000 clones, about nine tenths of which appear only once. The CDR3 extends over 15 amino acids. Germline V gene lookup returns CDR1 SGHVS and CDR2 FNYEAQ. The germline V and J ends were trimmed by 0 bases and 3 bases, with 12 bases remaining between them.

The sample was peripheral blood. This TCR was sampled from an elderly woman with active or convalescent COVID-19. The rearrangement uses TRBV7-6 and TRBJ2-7; possible D gene TRBD1, 6 bases. The CDR3 DNA reads TGTGCCAGCAGCTTAGCTCCGGGACAAAGCTACGAGCAGTACTTC. Translated, it gives CASSLAPGQSYEQYF.